Described below is a single T cell receptor (beta chain) sequence and its context. Its antigen is as yet unknown. This may arise from a read error, as a much more abundant clone is one base away. What was amplified from RNA transcripts were TCR beta CDR3 regions. HTBI primers were employed in a first-round RT-PCR of the TCR CDR3. TCRdb redid the calling of the multiplex PCR reads with MiXCR, one entry per CDR3 protein. The sample shows a few hundred thousand distinct CDR3 sequences, 15% to 17% of them seen only once. This sample stems from a study of T cells in Graves' hyperthyroidism and ophthalmopathy. Whole-study context: Blood from the periphery was taken at initial diagnosis, before any treatment.

The study, taken as a whole, reports: Expanded thyroid clonotypes (above 0.001) were mostly also found in blood. In simple terms, a model built on 13 V-J features told ophthalmopathy apart from stable hyperthyroidism.

From germline, CDR1 is SGHDN and CDR2 FVKESK. The CDR3 contains 13 residues. This chain links TRBV14 with TRBJ1-2; D is perhaps TRBD1 (5 bases). This sequence originates from a woman aged 18-35 years with Graves' hyperthyroidism. Material for sequencing was blood. The CDR3 nucleotides read TGTGCCAGCAACCAAGACCAGGGCTATGGCTACACCTTC. This sequence encodes CASNQDQGYGYTF.